These 20 T cell receptor beta chains were sequenced from one sample in a study of response to subunit inactivated influenza vaccine. MiXCR, applied by TCRdb to the RT-PCR reads, yields one record per CDR3 protein. This sample has hundreds of thousands of distinct CDR3 sequences, with roughly 15% found just once. The sample here was PBMCs from blood, taken around two weeks before vaccination. The receptors were sampled from a man in his fifties who received an inactivated influenza vaccine.

This chain joins TRBV20-1 and TRBJ2-7; the D call may be TRBD1 or TRBD2 (5 bases each). The CDR3 has 19 residues. Germline assignment: CDR1 DFQATT and CDR2 SNEGSKA (reference sequence). The germline V and J ends were trimmed by 4 bases and 1 base, with 29 bases remaining between them. The CDR3 DNA sequence: TGCAGTGCTAAAGCTAGGACTGGGGCCAGACTGCTGTTATCCTACGAGCAGTACTTC. It yields the protein CSAKARTGARLLLSYEQYF.

This clonotype has a count of ten or more. The chain has TRBV5-6 and TRBJ1-2; maybe TRBD1 (5 bases). This CDR3 has 15 residues. The V and J ends lost 0 bases and 4 bases respectively, with 13 bases between them. CDR1 SGHDT and CDR2 YYEEEE come from the germline V gene. This CDR3 is CASSLATREGYGYTF. The DNA of the CDR3 is TGTGCCAGCAGCTTGGCCACCAGGGAGGGCTATGGCTACACCTTC. Complete variable domain (other parts from reference TRBV5-6 and TRBJ1-2): DAGVTQSPTHLIKTRGQQVTLRCSPKSGHDTVSWYQQALGQGPQFIFQYYEEEERQRGNFPDRFSGHQFPNYSSELNVNALLLGDSALYLCASSLATREGYGYTFGSGTRLTVV.

This clonotype showed up just a few times. The chain uses TRBV5-1 and TRBJ1-1, with 7 bases matching TRBD1. This CDR3 region has 13 residues. Trimming at V came to 4 bases and at J to 8 bases, leaving 8 bases not matched to a gene. From germline, CDR1 is SGHRS and CDR2 YFSETQ. The CDR3 DNA is TGCGCCAGCAGCCCGACAGGGCCAGGAGAAGCTTTCTTT. It translates to CASSPTGPGEAFF.

J is TRBJ2-3 and V is TRBV20-1; 9 nucleotides align to TRBD2. The CDR3 extends over 14 amino acids. Germline V lookup: CDR1 DFQATT, CDR2 SNEGSKA (reference sequence). V was clipped by 4 bases and J by 2 bases; unmatched bases: 4. CDR3 residues: CSAIAGVFTDTQYF. CDR3 DNA: TGCAGTGCTATAGCGGGAGTTTTCACAGATACGCAGTATTTT.

This clonotype was found a few times. The rearrangement links TRBV27 to TRBJ2-7; no reliable D call. Looked up from germline, CDR1 is MNHEY and CDR2 is SMNVEV (reference sequence). V was cut by 5 bases and J by 6 bases, with 20 bases left in between. This CDR3 region has 15 residues. Here the CDR3 reads CASSMRPATPLEQYF. Here the CDR3 DNA reads TGTGCCAGCAGTATGCGCCCCGCCACCCCCCTCGAGCAGTACTTC.

The J gene is TRBJ2-3, the V gene TRBV7-2, with 7 bases matching TRBD2. The CDR3 length is 15 residues. After removal of 5 bases from V and 3 bases from J, the junction contained 8 bases not matched to a gene. From germline, CDR1 is SGHTA and CDR2 FQGNSA. The CDR3, as DNA: TGTGCCAGCAGCGCCGGGAGGACCCTAACAGATACGCAGTATTTT. It yields the protein CASSAGRTLTDTQYF.

This clonotype has more than one count but fewer than ten. This chain joins TRBV6-1 and TRBJ2-3, with 12 bases identical to TRBD2. The CDR3 runs to 18 residues. Germline CDR1 and CDR2: MNHNS and SASEGT. The ends lost 0 bases at V and 2 bases at J; junction bases unmatched: 6. The CDR3 spells CASSEAGLAGGYTDTQYF. Here the CDR3 DNA reads TGTGCCAGCAGTGAAGCGGGCCTAGCGGGGGGGTACACAGATACGCAGTATTTT.

Written as DNA, the CDR3 is TGTGCCAGCAGTTTATCTCCACTAGCGGAGTCCTACGAGCAGTACTTC. The encoded protein is CASSLSPLAESYEQYF. V and J are TRBV27 and TRBJ2-7, with 8 bases matching TRBD2. This CDR3 has 16 residues. Germline lookup yields CDR1 MNHEY and CDR2 SMNVEV (reference sequence). The V segment lost 0 bases and the J segment 1 base; nucleotides outside the gene matches: 5.

The chain couples TRBV5-6 to TRBJ2-3, with D unresolved. V lost 2 bases to trimming and J lost 2 bases, with 12 bases between them. Germline V gene data show CDR1 as SGHDT and CDR2 as YYEEEE. This CDR3 comprises 15 residues. CDR3 DNA: TGTGCCAGCAGCTTTACTAAGGATATCACAGATACGCAGTATTTT. The encoded protein is CASSFTKDITDTQYF. Full variable domain (remainder filled in from reference TRBV5-6 and TRBJ2-3): DAGVTQSPTHLIKTRGQQVTLRCSPKSGHDTVSWYQQALGQGPQFIFQYYEEEERQRGNFPDRFSGHQFPNYSSELNVNALLLGDSALYLCASSFTKDITDTQYFGPGTRLTVL.

In this sample, this clonotype turned up many times. The chain combines TRBV5-6 with TRBJ2-2; 8 nucleotides align to TRBD2. The CDR3 contains 15 residues. Germline CDR1 SGHDT, CDR2 YYEEEE. V dropped 4 bases and J dropped 3; count of bases not matched to a gene: 5. DNA for the CDR3: TGTGCCAGCAGCGGAGCGGGGGTTCACACCGGGGAGCTGTTTTTT. Amino acid sequence: CASSGAGVHTGELFF.

This clonotype appeared a few times. This chain links TRBV10-3 with TRBJ2-1, with 8 positions matching TRBD1. Trimming removed 11 bases from V and 3 bases from J; junction bases left unmatched: 12. CDR3 length equals 15 residues. From germline, CDR1 is ENHRY and CDR2 SYGVKD. CDR3 sequence: CAAKTGTGVYNEQFF. CDR3 sequence (DNA): TGTGCCGCAAAGACCGGGACAGGAGTCTACAATGAGCAGTTCTTC.

CDR3 sequence: CASKWDQSSGELFF. CDR3 nucleotide sequence: TGTGCCAGCAAGTGGGATCAATCTTCCGGGGAGCTGTTTTTT. The genes are TRBV2 and TRBJ2-2; D is unclear. V lost 7 bases and J 6 bases, leaving 15 bases between the germline ends. Germline CDR1 is SNHLY and CDR2 is FYNNEI. The CDR3 runs 14 residues. Complete variable domain (other parts from reference TRBV2 and TRBJ2-2): EPEVTQTPSHQVTQMGQEVILRCVPISNHLYFYWYRQILGQKVEFLVSFYNNEISEKSEIFDDQFSVERPDGSNFTLKIRSTKLEDSAMYFCASKWDQSSGELFFGEGSRLTVL.

This clonotype was detected a few times. This chain connects TRBV6-2 or TRBV6-3 to TRBJ2-5; 12 positions agree with TRBD2. There are 19 residues in the CDR3. CDR1 is MNHEY, CDR2 SVGEGT, per germline. After removal of 7 bases from V and 5 bases from J, the junction contained 20 bases not matched to a gene. The CDR3 spells CASTSGPLLAGGFLETQYF. DNA for the CDR3: TGTGCCAGCACCTCGGGACCCTTACTAGCGGGAGGTTTTCTGGAGACCCAGTACTTC.

The V gene is TRBV20-1, the J gene TRBJ2-7, with 12 bases identical to TRBD2. V lost 0 bases, J lost 3 bases, and 6 bases stayed unmatched. This CDR3 comprises 16 residues. CDR1 and CDR2 from the germline V gene are DFQATT and SNEGSKA (reference sequence). The DNA of the CDR3 is TGCAGTGCTAGAGATTATTGGACTAGCGGGAACTACGAGCAGTACTTC. Translating gives CSARDYWTSGNYEQYF.

The J gene is TRBJ1-5, the V gene TRBV20-1, with D perhaps TRBD1 (5 bases). The CDR3 is 14 residues long. CDR1 is DFQATT, CDR2 SNEGSKA, per germline (reference sequence). The germline V and J ends were trimmed by 2 bases and 6 bases, with 14 bases remaining between them. CDR3 residues: CSARQGRASQPQHF. The CDR3, as DNA: TGCAGTGCTAGACAGGGAAGGGCGAGTCAGCCCCAGCATTTT.

The gene calls are TRBV14 and TRBJ2-1; possible D gene TRBD2, 5 bases. CDR1 and CDR2 from the germline V gene are SGHDN and FVKESK. V was trimmed by 4 bases and J by 7 bases, leaving 14 bases between them. The CDR3 length is 14 residues. The CDR3 region is CASSRLTSLNEQFF. The CDR3 coding sequence is TGTGCCAGCAGCCGACTAACGTCTTTGAATGAGCAGTTCTTC.

This clonotype was observed a handful of times. The gene calls are TRBV20-1 and TRBJ2-7; 7 bases agree with TRBD1. The CDR3 has 16 residues. CDR1 and CDR2 (germline): DFQATT, SNEGSKA (reference sequence). V dropped 0 bases and J dropped 6; count of bases not matched to a gene: 14. CDR3 nucleotide sequence: TGCAGTGCTAGAGATAGGGACAGAGGGGTAGAGGGCGAGCAGTACTTC. Translating gives CSARDRDRGVEGEQYF.

The chain is built from TRBV20-1 and TRBJ2-7; 8 positions agree with TRBD2. The CDR3 runs 15 residues. The trim removed 6 bases at V and 3 bases at J, leaving 13 bases unmatched. Looked up from germline, CDR1 is DFQATT and CDR2 is SNEGSKA (reference sequence). CDR3 coding DNA: TGCAGTGCGAAACCCCGACTAGCGCTAATCTACGAGCAGTACTTC. Its protein is CSAKPRLALIYEQYF.

This clonotype was counted at least ten times. This chain links TRBV6-2 or TRBV6-3 with TRBJ2-1; 8 nucleotides agree with TRBD2. The CDR3 loop spans 14 amino acids. V dropped 5 bases and J dropped 8; count of bases not matched to a gene: 8. Looked up from germline, CDR1 is MNHEY and CDR2 is SVGEGT. This chain's CDR3 is CASSPGLATDEQFF. The CDR3 DNA reads as TGTGCCAGCAGTCCAGGACTAGCTACCGATGAGCAGTTCTTC.

The chain combines TRBV11-2 with TRBJ2-1; 8 bases map to TRBD1. CDR1 SGHAT and CDR2 FQNNGV come from the germline V gene. V was clipped by 4 bases and J by 0 bases; unmatched bases: 8. The CDR3 runs to 17 residues. In DNA form, the CDR3 reads TGTGCCAGCAGCTGGGGCCCGACAGGGGTCTCCTACAATGAGCAGTTCTTC. Its protein is CASSWGPTGVSYNEQFF.